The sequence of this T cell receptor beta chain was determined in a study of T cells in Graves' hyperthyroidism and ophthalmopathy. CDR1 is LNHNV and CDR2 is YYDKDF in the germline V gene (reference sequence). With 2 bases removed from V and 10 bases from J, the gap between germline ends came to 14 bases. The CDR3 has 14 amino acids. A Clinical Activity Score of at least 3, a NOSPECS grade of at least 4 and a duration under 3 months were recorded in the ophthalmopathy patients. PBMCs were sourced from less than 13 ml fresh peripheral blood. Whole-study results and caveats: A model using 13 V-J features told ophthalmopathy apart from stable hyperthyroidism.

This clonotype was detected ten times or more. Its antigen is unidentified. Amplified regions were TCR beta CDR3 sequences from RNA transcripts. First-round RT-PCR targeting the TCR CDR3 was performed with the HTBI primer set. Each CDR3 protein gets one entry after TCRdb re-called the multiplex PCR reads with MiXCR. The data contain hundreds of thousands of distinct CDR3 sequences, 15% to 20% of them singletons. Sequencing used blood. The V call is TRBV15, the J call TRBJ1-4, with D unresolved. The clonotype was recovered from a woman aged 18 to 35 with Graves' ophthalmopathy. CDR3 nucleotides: TGTGCCACCAGCAGATTGACAAGTTTTGGAAAACTGTTTTTT. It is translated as CATSRLTSFGKLFF.